This T cell receptor beta chain was retrieved from a study of human T cells and chemical hapten exposure. About the study: Skin on the upper inner arm, around 2 cm by around 2 cm in size, was sensitized with 2% DPC.

The time point here: patch test 1, 2 weeks after DPC sensitization. Treatment given: therapeutic diphenylcyclopropenone sensitization with weekly scalp DPC. Every donor had alopecia and was 18 to 70 years old; all were suitable for DPC. Germline V gene lookup returns CDR1 LGHDT and CDR2 YNNKEL (reference sequence). CDR3 size: 17 residues. V was pared by 3 bases and J by 1 base, with 10 bases of the junction left unmatched. TCRdb called the RACE reads again in MiXCR, with one record for every CDR3 protein. The data show approximately 77,000 distinct CDR3 sequences, around 7.8% seen once. This sample comprised whole blood, obtained in connection with sensitization to the hapten diphenylcyclopropenone (DPC). The chain has TRBV3-1 and TRBJ1-1, with 8 positions matching TRBD1. This receptor was obtained from a woman in her 30s with alopecia areata. Some clones in this sample may be carry-over from other donors' samples. This CDR3 is CASSHTGGNSPNTEAFF. The CDR3 DNA is TGTGCCAGCAGCCACACAGGGGGGAACAGCCCGAACACTGAAGCTTTCTTT.